What follows is one T cell receptor beta chain and its context. Its antigen is not identified. Some clones are missing from TCRdb's copy, which holds only in-frame ones; the method was immunoSEQ multiplex PCR. The table lists fewer than 130,000 clones, around 89% of them singletons. The sample belongs to a study of T cell responses to AZD1222 COVID-19 vaccine. General study findings and limits: The number of AZD1222 recipients seropositive at baseline was only five or six. Spike-wide vaccine-associated CD4 TCRs dominated at 160-218 and 743-854. Two AZD1222 doses significantly raised spike-specific TCR breadth and depth over controls. Reportedly, close to half of spike-specific TCRs are directed against unmutated variant regions.

The CDR3 totals 14 residues. Germline V gene sequence: CDR1 MNHEY, CDR2 SVGEGT. Trimming pared 6 bases from V and 3 bases from J, leaving 14 bases between. This clonotype was obtained from an adult in good health. This chain connects TRBV6-2 or TRBV6-3 to TRBJ1-2; D is ambiguous. Sequences were derived from peripheral blood, sampled on day 0 of AZD1222 vaccination. This CDR3 is CASSRGGSDYGYTF. The CDR3 nucleotides read TGTGCCAGCAGCCGGGGAGGGAGCGACTATGGCTACACCTTC.